This is a list of T cell receptor beta chains from one sample in a study of cytomegalovirus exposure and HLA in healthy donors. Only in-frame clones appear in the TCRdb table, and some are missing; sequencing was by immunoSEQ multiplex PCR. The table lists more than 100,000 clones, over 65% of them singletons, with over 1.5% in the top ten. The source material was PBMCs. These receptors came from a man in his forties in good health and CMV-seronegative. Both conserved end residues are part of each CDR3. A D gene is named only where the DNA matches it firmly. Rows may omit the clone size; those that give it use once, few, many or a size class.

d_call,v_call,j_call,clone_size,cdr3_aa,cdr3_nt
-,TRBV7-6,TRBJ2-1,-,CASSRGLNSYNEQFF,TGTGCCAGCAGCCGAGGACTAAACTCCTACAATGAGCAGTTCTTC
-,TRBV6-5,TRBJ1-1,few,CASSADRKNTEAFF,TGTGCCAGCAGTGCTGACAGGAAGAACACTGAAGCTTTCTTT
-,TRBV4-3,TRBJ2-6,-,CASSQDVTGTPSGANVLTF,TGCGCCAGCAGCCAAGATGTCACAGGGACCCCCTCTGGGGCCAACGTCCTGACTTTC
-,TRBV10-3,TRBJ2-3,-,CAISEGQRALETDTQYF,TGTGCCATCAGTGAAGGCCAGCGGGCCCTAGAGACAGATACGCAGTATTTT
TRBD2,TRBV18,TRBJ2-3,few,CASSRGTSGSTDTQYF,TGTGCCAGCTCACGCGGGACTAGCGGAAGCACAGATACGCAGTATTTT
-,TRBV7-3,TRBJ2-5,-,CASSLNRQETQYF,TGTGCCAGCAGCTTAAACAGACAAGAGACCCAGTACTTC
-,TRBV30,TRBJ2-1,-,CAWSTQGGNEQFF,TGTGCCTGGAGTACCCAGGGTGGGAATGAGCAGTTCTTC
-,TRBV7-6,TRBJ2-2,-,CASSLARGLPGDTGELFF,TGTGCCAGCAGCTTAGCGCGAGGGCTGCCCGGGGACACCGGGGAGCTGTTTTTT
TRBD1,TRBV6-5,TRBJ1-1,-,CASRFTGATEAFF,TGTGCCAGCCGCTTCACAGGGGCGACTGAAGCTTTCTTT
-,TRBV19,TRBJ1-5,-,CASSISRGNNQPQHF,TGTGCCAGTAGTATCTCCCGGGGGAACAATCAGCCCCAGCATTTT